Given below is one T cell receptor (beta chain) in context. Its antigen is unidentified. Amplification used 60 Vbeta primers and 13 Jbeta primers. TCRdb keeps only in-frame clones here, not all; method: immunoSEQ multiplex PCR. The data show tens of thousands of clones, 90% seen once. This sample is drawn from a study of cytomegalovirus exposure and HLA in healthy donors. Unmatched junction bases numbered 12, after V lost 6 bases and J lost 7 bases. This CDR3 comprises 15 residues. Germline assignment: CDR1 SQVTM and CDR2 ANQGSEA. Findings and caveats of the study: Differences between HLA loci emerged in a later analysis of TCR association rates, with DRB1 most and HLA-C fewest.

The origin of this receptor is a woman younger than 35 in good health and CMV-seronegative. The sample taken for sequencing was PBMCs. This rearrangement joins TRBV29-1 to TRBJ2-2; 9 nucleotides agree with TRBD2. This CDR3 is CSVELVREGNGELFF. The CDR3 nucleotides read TGCAGCGTAGAGCTAGTGCGGGAGGGCAACGGGGAGCTGTTTTTT.